This is a list of T cell receptor beta chains from one sample in a study of blood T cell repertoires in COVID-19. Produced via immunoSEQ multiplex PCR; TCRdb's table is partial and in-frame only. The profile covers about 32,000 clones, with more than 80% appearing a single time and approximately 0.95% taken by the ten largest. Material: peripheral blood. The receptors come from a male donor with active COVID-19. The CDR3 runs from the conserved cysteine through the conserved F or W. The order of the fields is D gene, J gene, V gene, clone size, CDR3 DNA, CDR3 protein. The D gene is left open where the match is weak. Some rows mark clone size as missing; the rest say once, few, many or name a class of expanded clone.

>TRBD2|TRBJ2-3|TRBV13|.
TGTGCCAGCAGTTCATCGAACCCTTTAGCGGGGGGGCTTGATACGCAGTATTTT
CASSSSNPLAGGLDTQYF
>TRBD1|TRBJ1-2|TRBV30|once
TGTGCCTGGAGGACAGGGGGCAGTATCTATGGCTACACCTTC
CAWRTGGSIYGYTF
>.|TRBJ1-6|TRBV12-3/TRBV12-4|.
TGTGCCAGCAGTTCATCTAGTTCACCCCTCCACTTT
CASSSSSSPLHF
>TRBD1|TRBJ1-2|TRBV5-1|.
TGCGCCAGCAGCTTGGAACAGGGGGCGAGGGGGACCTTC
CASSLEQGARGTF
>.|TRBJ1-1|TRBV7-2|.
TGTGCCAGCAGCTTCGGGTCGAACACTGAAGCTTTCTTT
CASSFGSNTEAFF
>.|TRBJ2-2|TRBV25-1|few
TGTGCCAGCAGTTACGGGAATACAAACACCGGGGAGCTGTTTTTT
CASSYGNTNTGELFF
>.|TRBJ1-1|TRBV15|.
TGTGCCACCAGCAAGGGGACCGGGGGGGGCTACGAAGCTTTCTTT
CATSKGTGGGYEAFF
>TRBD1|TRBJ2-1|TRBV27|.
TGTGCCAGCAGTTTGCAACAGGGGAGTGAGCAGTTCTTC
CASSLQQGSEQFF
>.|TRBJ1-1|TRBV5-1|.
TGCGCCAGCAGCTTGTTTGTTTCTTCCACTGAAGCTTTCTTT
CASSLFVSSTEAFF
>.|TRBJ1-1|TRBV19|.
TGTGCCAGTAGTATAGGGGGACTTGGCACTGAAGCTTTCTTT
CASSIGGLGTEAFF
>TRBD1|TRBJ1-2|TRBV6-2/TRBV6-3|.
TGTGCCAGCAGTTCAGAGGGGGCTGCAAGAGGCTACACCTTC
CASSSEGAARGYTF
>.|TRBJ1-2|TRBV5-5|once
TGTGCCAGCAGCTTGGGTAGTAACTATGGCTACACCTTC
CASSLGSNYGYTF
>.|TRBJ1-2|TRBV6-1|.
TGTGCCAGCAGTGAGGCAGGGAACTATGGCTACACCTTC
CASSEAGNYGYTF
>TRBD1|TRBJ2-2|TRBV7-3|.
TGTGCCAGCAGCTTAAACAGGGGAACCGGGGAGCTGTTTTTT
CASSLNRGTGELFF
>.|TRBJ2-2|TRBV19|.
TGTGCCGCACAGGCGATGAACACCGGGGAGCTGTTTTTT
CAAQAMNTGELFF
>.|TRBJ1-1|TRBV19|.
TGTGCCAGTAGTCCACGGGAAGCTGAAGCTTTCTTT
CASSPREAEAFF
>.|TRBJ2-1|TRBV2|.
TGTGCCACCCAGAGACAGTCCTACAATGAGCAGTTCTTC
CATQRQSYNEQFF
>.|TRBJ1-6|TRBV5-1|.
TGCGCCAGCAGCTTATCCAGAGGGCCCCTCCACTTT
CASSLSRGPLHF
>.|TRBJ1-2|TRBV18|.
TGTGCCAGCTCACCAGACAGCACTAACTATGGCTACACCTTC
CASSPDSTNYGYTF
>.|TRBJ1-3|TRBV5-1|.
TGCGCCAGCAGCTTGGGACAACTTTCTGGAAACACCATATATTTT
CASSLGQLSGNTIYF
>.|TRBJ1-6|TRBV4-3|.
TGCGCCAGCAGCCAAGAGGTTGTCTCCGGTAATTCACCCCTCCACTTT
CASSQEVVSGNSPLHF
>.|TRBJ1-5|TRBV20-1|.
TGCAGTGCTAGTGACGGGGATCAGCCCCAGCATTTT
CSASDGDQPQHF
>TRBD1|TRBJ1-5|TRBV18|.
TGTGCCAGCTCACCGGGTTGGCAGGGACAGGATCAGCCCCAGCATTTT
CASSPGWQGQDQPQHF